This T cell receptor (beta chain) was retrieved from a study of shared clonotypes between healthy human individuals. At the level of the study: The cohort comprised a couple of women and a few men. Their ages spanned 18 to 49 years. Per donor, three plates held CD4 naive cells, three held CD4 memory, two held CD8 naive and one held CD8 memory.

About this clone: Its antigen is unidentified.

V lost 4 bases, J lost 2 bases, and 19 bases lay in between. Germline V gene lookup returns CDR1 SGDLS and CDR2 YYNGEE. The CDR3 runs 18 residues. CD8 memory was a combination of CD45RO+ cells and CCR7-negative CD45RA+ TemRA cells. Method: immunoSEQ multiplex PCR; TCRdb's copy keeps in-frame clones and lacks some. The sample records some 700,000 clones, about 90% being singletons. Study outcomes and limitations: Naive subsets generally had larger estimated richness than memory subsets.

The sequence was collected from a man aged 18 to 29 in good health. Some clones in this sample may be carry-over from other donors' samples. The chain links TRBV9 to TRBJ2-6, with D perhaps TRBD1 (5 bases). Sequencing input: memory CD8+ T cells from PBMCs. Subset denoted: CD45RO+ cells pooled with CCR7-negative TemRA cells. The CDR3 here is CASSHNQGTLAGANVLTF. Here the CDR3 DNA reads TGTGCCAGCAGCCATAACCAGGGCACGTTAGCTGGGGCCAACGTCCTGACTTTC.